This TCR beta chain came from a study of neurological immune-mediated disorders. Study-wide context: In a group of roughly 34 multiple sclerosis patients, roughly 30 had the relapsing-remitting type and 3 had the secondary progressive type.

This clonotype was detected many times. Its target is unknown. Described time point: longitudinal time-point 1 (baseline). The unsorted libraries originated from 2 million PBMCs that had been stored at -80 C. It was by 5'RACE with 10-nucleotide random UMIs that the cDNA was made. TCRdb reprocessed the 5' RACE reads with MiXCR, giving one entry per CDR3 protein. The sample contains about 40,000 distinct CDR3 sequences, more than 3% of which appear only once. Whole-study findings and limits: In HTLV-1-associated myelopathy, TCR clonal expansion was greatest, and in multiple sclerosis it was least, below healthy controls.

Trimming at V came to 2 bases and at J to 3 bases, leaving 8 bases not matched to a gene. Germline assignment: CDR1 MNHEY and CDR2 SVGAGI. CDR3 length: 16 amino acids. This chain joins TRBV6-5 and TRBJ2-3; 7 nucleotides match TRBD2. This TCR came from an older woman with multiple sclerosis. Sequenced input: PBMCs. As DNA, the CDR3 is TGTGCCAGCAGTTACCTTAGCGGGTTAGCAACAGATACGCAGTATTTT. Protein sequence: CASSYLSGLATDTQYF.